This T cell receptor beta chain derives from a study of blood T cell repertoires in COVID-19. Study summary: PBMCs, B-cell-depleted T cells, or T cells were the source of the cDNA or gDNA that made up the material.

Germline lookup yields CDR1 SGHTA and CDR2 FQGNSA. V lost 0 bases and J lost 8, with 13 bases in between. CDR3 length: 14 residues. Participants' reported clinical history set cohort assignment. Authors' processing steps: Estimates of nucleated cell counts were drawn from the amplification of reference gene primers. Here immunoSEQ multiplex PCR was the method, and the copy in TCRdb shows in-frame clones only, minus some. V, J and clone size were drawn from that table, and D and trimming were deduced from the DNA. Found here are around 480,000 clones, approximately 90% of them singletons; the top ten hold 0.65% to 0.9%.

The V gene is TRBV7-2, the J gene TRBJ1-2; a weak D match, TRBD1 (6 bases). This receptor was identified in a woman younger than 35 who had recovered from COVID-19. The specimen sequenced was PBMCs or T cells enriched from blood (not recorded which). For the CDR3, the DNA is TGTGCCAGCAGCTTAGCGGACAGTGTTGGCGGCTACACCTTC. Protein product: CASSLADSVGGYTF.